These 8 T cell receptor beta chains came from one sample sequenced in a study of T cells expressing NK-cell markers. TCRdb reprocessed the 5' RACE reads, keeping one entry per CDR3 protein, no DNA. Its listing shows roughly 380,000 distinct CDR3 sequences. The sequenced material came from blood T cells: a sorted CD56 or NKG2C T cell subset, CD4+ or CD8+ T cells, or bulk PBMC T cells (not recorded which). These receptors all stem from a man aged 18 to 69 in good health.

CDR3 sequence: CASSLSVGNEQFF. The chain is built from TRBV11-2 and TRBJ2-1. CDR3 length: 13 residues. The V gene's germline CDR1 is SGHAT and CDR2 FQNNGV.

The CDR3 protein is CSVSPGQVPYEQYF. The chain combines TRBV29-1 with TRBJ2-7; TCRdb reports TRBD1, a call that lacks DNA to check it against. The CDR3 spans 14 residues. Germline lookup yields CDR1 SQVTM and CDR2 ANQGSEA.

The chain employs TRBV25-1 and TRBJ2-7; no DNA is available, so the TRBD1 call from TCRdb remains unchecked. Germline V CDR1 and CDR2: MGHDK, SYGVNS. The CDR3 runs to 13 residues. This chain's CDR3 is CASSAGWGREQYF.

The V gene is TRBV3-1, the J gene TRBJ2-7; TCRdb proposes TRBD2, but this gene call is untestable without DNA. CDR1 LGHDT and CDR2 YNNKEL come from the germline V gene (reference sequence). The CDR3 contains 15 residues. CDR3 residues: CASSDLAGGPYEQYF.

The chain joins TRBV6-6 to TRBJ2-2. Germline CDR1 MNHNY, CDR2 SVGAGI (reference sequence). The CDR3 contains 13 residues. CDR3 protein: CASSYGYTGELFF.

J is TRBJ2-1 and V is TRBV20-1; the D call from TCRdb, TRBD1, cannot be confirmed without DNA. The CDR3 is made up of 16 amino acids. The germline CDR1 and CDR2 sequences are DFQATT and SNEGSKA (reference sequence). The CDR3 is CSAPGGEKNVIDEQFF.

The gene calls are TRBV7-2 and TRBJ1-1; TCRdb calls TRBD1, which cannot be checked without DNA. The CDR3 has 15 amino acids. Looked up from germline, CDR1 is SGHTA and CDR2 is FQGNSA. CDR3: CASSLGTGVNTEAFF.

The CDR3 loop reads CASSLNGRVDTQYF. The chain uses TRBV12-3 or TRBV12-4 and TRBJ2-3; TCRdb returns TRBD2, unconfirmable since there is no DNA. This CDR3 is 14 amino acids long.